These 19 T cell receptor beta chains were all obtained from the same sample, sequenced in a study of T cell responses to AZD1222 COVID-19 vaccine. Sequenced by immunoSEQ multiplex PCR; TCRdb stores in-frame clones only, minus some. The table lists some 250,000 clones, almost 95% of them singletons. Here the sequenced sample was peripheral blood, taken 28 days after the second AZD1222 dose. The receptors here all came from an adult who received the AZD1222 COVID-19 vaccine.

V and J are TRBV3-1 (or the pseudogene TRBV3-2) and TRBJ2-1; 12 bases fit TRBD2. The CDR3 runs 16 residues. Unmatched junction bases numbered 16, after V lost 4 bases and J lost 15 bases. From germline, CDR1 is LGHDT and CDR2 YNNKEL (reference sequence). The CDR3 region has the DNA TGTGCCAGCAGCCCAACCAGGACTAGCGGGGCTGAGGGTCGGTTCTTC. Translated: CASSPTRTSGAEGRFF.

The chain carries TRBV7-2 and TRBJ2-7; D not resolved. From germline, CDR1 is SGHTA and CDR2 FQGNSA. The CDR3 contains 14 residues. The V gene lost 4 bases and the J gene lost 6 bases, with 16 bases spanning the gap. In DNA form, the CDR3 reads TGTGCCAGCAGCTCCCCACCCTTACGCGGCGAGCAGTACTTC. Translation: CASSSPPLRGEQYF.

V and J are TRBV28 and TRBJ1-5; D gene uncertain. The CDR3 extends over 18 amino acids. Trimming cost V 4 bases and J 2 bases, with 21 bases left between them. Germline V lookup: CDR1 MDHEN, CDR2 SYDVKM. The CDR3 loop is CASSSPAVGWEGNQPQHF. The CDR3 nucleotides are TGTGCCAGCAGTTCCCCCGCGGTGGGGTGGGAGGGCAATCAGCCCCAGCATTTT.

The J gene is TRBJ1-2, the V gene TRBV10-3; 7 bases line up with TRBD1. Germline CDR1 ENHRY, CDR2 SYGVKD. The CDR3 consists of 13 residues. The V gene end was trimmed by 3 bases and the J gene end by 3 bases; junction bases not matched to a gene: 1. CDR3 in DNA: TGTGCCATCAGTGATGACAGGGACTATGGCTACACCTTC. It is translated as CAISDDRDYGYTF.

The V gene is TRBV6-6, the J gene TRBJ2-7; tentatively, D is TRBD2 (6 bases). The germline CDR1 and CDR2 sequences are MNHNY and SVGAGI (reference sequence). Between the trimmed V and J ends, which lost 0 bases and 1 base, there was a span of 10 bases. The CDR3 has 15 amino acids. The CDR3 nucleotides are TGTGCCAGCAGTTACTCGCCACGGGAGTCCTACGAGCAGTACTTC. Translation: CASSYSPRESYEQYF.

This sequence joins TRBV7-9 and TRBJ1-6; 9 nucleotides match TRBD1. CDR3 length: 16 amino acids. The V segment lost 4 bases and the J segment 3 bases; nucleotides outside the gene matches: 4. Germline CDR1 and CDR2: SEHNR and FQNEAQ (reference sequence). The CDR3 spells CASSWTGAIYNSPLHF. Written as DNA, the CDR3 is TGTGCCAGCAGCTGGACAGGGGCCATCTATAATTCACCCCTCCACTTT. The full variable domain, in which reference TRBV7-9 and TRBJ1-6 provide the parts outside the CDR3, is DTGVSQNPRHKITKRGQNVTFRCDPISEHNRLYWYRQTLGQGPEFLTYFQNEAQLEKSRLLSDRFSAERPKGSFSTLEIQRTEQGDSAMYLCASSWTGAIYNSPLHFGNGTRLTVT.

The CDR3 nucleotides are TGTGCCAGCACCCCCGGGGAGGGCACGGGGCCCCAGCATTTT. It codes for CASTPGEGTGPQHF. The rearrangement links TRBV2 to TRBJ1-5; D gene ambiguous. In germline, CDR1 is SNHLY, CDR2 FYNNEI. The CDR3 covers 14 residues. The V end lost 7 bases, the J end lost 9 bases, and 19 bases lay between the germline ends.

V is TRBV11-2 and J is TRBJ1-2, with D perhaps matching TRBD1 (6 bases). V was pared by 6 bases and J by 2 bases, with 19 bases between. The CDR3 is 16 amino acids. Germline CDR1 SGHAT, CDR2 FQNNGV. The chain's CDR3 is CASSPTGANLNYGYTF. The CDR3 bases are TGTGCCAGCAGTCCGACAGGTGCCAATCTAAACTATGGCTACACCTTC.

In its sample, this clone was seen a few times. The chain uses TRBV2 and TRBJ1-5; the D is unclear. In germline, CDR1 is SNHLY, CDR2 FYNNEI. Between the trimmed V and J ends, which lost 5 bases and 4 bases, there was a span of 15 bases. The CDR3 contains 15 residues. Here the CDR3 reads CASSYTPRLNQPQHF. CDR3 DNA sequence: TGTGCCAGCAGTTACACACCCCGACTTAATCAGCCCCAGCATTTT.

The chain joins TRBV28 to TRBJ2-7, with D tentatively TRBD2 (5 bases). CDR3 length: 16 amino acids. Germline loops: CDR1 MDHEN, CDR2 SYDVKM. V lost 7 bases, J lost 0 bases, and 19 bases lay in between. The CDR3 bases are TGTGCCAGCATTCCCGTCGGCGGGTCTAGCTCCTACGAGCAGTACTTC. The encoded protein is CASIPVGGSSSYEQYF.

The table lists this clone with a count of one. The V gene is TRBV11-3, the J gene TRBJ2-5; D could derive from TRBD1 or TRBD2 (5 bases each). The CDR3 contains 14 residues. The germline V gene has CDR1 SGHNT and CDR2 YENEEA. Trimming cost V 5 bases and J 5 bases, with 15 bases left between them. CDR3 loop: CASSPHQGDETQYF. The CDR3 DNA sequence: TGTGCCAGCAGCCCCCACCAGGGAGATGAGACCCAGTACTTC.

This chain connects TRBV5-4 to TRBJ1-5; D gene uncertain. V shed 0 bases and J shed 2 bases, with 6 bases lying between them. Germline V gene sequence: CDR1 SGHNT, CDR2 YYREEE (reference sequence). This CDR3 is 14 amino acids long. CDR3 loop: CASSLAGGNQPQHF. CDR3 nucleotide sequence: TGTGCCAGCAGCTTGGCCGGTGGCAATCAGCCCCAGCATTTT.

In DNA form, the CDR3 reads TGTGCCATCAGTACAGGGACAGGGGTTACCTACGAGCAGTACTTC. It is translated as CAISTGTGVTYEQYF. V gene TRBV10-3 combines with J gene TRBJ2-7; 10 positions match TRBD1. Germline V gene lookup returns CDR1 ENHRY and CDR2 SYGVKD. With 5 bases clipped from V and 2 bases from J, the junction kept 6 bases outside the gene matches. CDR3 size: 15 residues.

The chain's CDR3 is CASSSRTSGVSSYNEQFF. The CDR3 DNA reads as TGTGCCAGCAGTAGTAGGACTAGCGGGGTCAGCTCCTACAATGAGCAGTTCTTC. J is TRBJ2-1 and V is TRBV6-2 or TRBV6-3, with TRBD2 matching 12 bases. The CDR3 covers 18 residues. V lost 5 bases to trimming and J lost 0 bases; unmatched junction nucleotides: 8. Germline values: CDR1 MNHEY, CDR2 SVGEGT.

The CDR3 region is CASSRQRETDTQYF. The CDR3 coding sequence is TGCGCCAGCAGCAGGCAGCGGGAGACAGATACGCAGTATTTT. The chain has TRBV5-1 and TRBJ2-3; 8 nucleotides line up with TRBD2. J lost 3 bases, V lost 4 bases, and 4 bases had no gene match. CDR1 is SGHRS and CDR2 is YFSETQ in the germline V gene. The CDR3 sequence is 14 residues long. Together with reference TRBV5-1 and TRBJ2-3, the CDR3 gives the full variable domain: KAGVTQTPRYLIKTRGQQVTLSCSPISGHRSVSWYQQTPGQGLQFLFEYFSETQRNKGNFPGRFSGRQFSNSRSEMNVSTLELGDSALYLCASSRQRETDTQYFGPGTRLTVL.

V and J are TRBV3-1 (or the pseudogene TRBV3-2) and TRBJ2-1; a possible D gene is TRBD2 (5 bases). Germline CDR1 and CDR2: LGHDT and YNNKEL (reference sequence). V was trimmed by 4 bases and J by 6 bases, leaving 10 bases between them. The CDR3 contains 13 residues. The chain's CDR3 is CASSRVLGNEQFF. The CDR3 DNA follows: TGTGCCAGCAGCCGCGTACTAGGCAATGAGCAGTTCTTC.

The V gene is TRBV6-5, the J gene TRBJ1-1; 9 bases are shared with TRBD1. CDR3 size: 13 residues. Germline V gives CDR1 MNHEY, CDR2 SVGAGI. V lost 2 bases to trimming and J lost 10 bases; unmatched junction nucleotides: 5. CDR3 residues: CASSYRDRDRAFF. CDR3 sequence (DNA): TGTGCCAGCAGTTACCGGGACAGGGACCGAGCTTTCTTT.

The chain employs TRBV29-1 and TRBJ2-3; TRBD2 aligns across 14 bases. Germline loops: CDR1 SQVTM, CDR2 ANQGSEA. The ends lost 6 bases at V and 6 bases at J; junction bases unmatched: 5. The CDR3 extends over 14 amino acids. The CDR3 DNA sequence: TGCAGCGTACCGACTAGCGGGGGGGTCGATACGCAGTATTTT. It translates to CSVPTSGGVDTQYF.

V usage is TRBV6-5 and J usage is TRBJ1-5, with 7 bases that match TRBD1. The trim removed 7 bases at V and 5 bases at J, leaving 11 bases unmatched. This CDR3 comprises 15 residues. Germline loops: CDR1 MNHEY, CDR2 SVGAGI. This CDR3 is CASTLQGYNDQPQHF. The CDR3 DNA reads as TGTGCCAGCACTTTACAGGGGTACAACGATCAGCCCCAGCATTTT.